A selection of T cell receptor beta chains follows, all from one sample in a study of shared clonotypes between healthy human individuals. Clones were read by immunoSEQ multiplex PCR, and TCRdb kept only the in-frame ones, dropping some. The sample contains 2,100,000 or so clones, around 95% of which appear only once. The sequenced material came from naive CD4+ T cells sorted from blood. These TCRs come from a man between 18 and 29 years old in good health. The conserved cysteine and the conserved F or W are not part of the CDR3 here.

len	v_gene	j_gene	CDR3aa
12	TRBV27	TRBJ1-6	ASSLRSEFYPLH
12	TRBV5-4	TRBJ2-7	ASSLGQGPYEQY
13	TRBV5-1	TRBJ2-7	ASSLQGALSYEQY
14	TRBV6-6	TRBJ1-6	ASSYSVAGGNSPLH
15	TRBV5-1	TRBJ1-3	ASSLTGTALSGNTIY
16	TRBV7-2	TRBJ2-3	ASSLGVSAGSSTDTQY
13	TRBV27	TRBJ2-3	ASSFWGLSTDTQY
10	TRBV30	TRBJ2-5	AWSQNRETQY
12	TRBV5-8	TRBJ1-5	ASSLDGPNQPQH
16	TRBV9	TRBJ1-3	ASSPRGDTNPRGNTIY
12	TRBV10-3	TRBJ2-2	AITPGLAFGELF
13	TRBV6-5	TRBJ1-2	ASSPPGGGGYGYT
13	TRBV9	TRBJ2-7	ASSVARDRVYEQY
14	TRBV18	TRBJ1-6	ASSPVGTQGNSPLH
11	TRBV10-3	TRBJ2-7	AISQGHPYEQY
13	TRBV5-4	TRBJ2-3	ASSFRDSRGDTQY
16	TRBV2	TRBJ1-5	ASSELGVRGRGNQPQH
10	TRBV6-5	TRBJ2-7	ASRLGVHEQY
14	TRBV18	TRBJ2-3	ASSPYGAASTDTQY
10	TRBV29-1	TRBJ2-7	SVEFREDEQY
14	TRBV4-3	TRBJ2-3	ASSQRDRHVTDTQY
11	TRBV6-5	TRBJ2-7	ASSYPKTYEQY
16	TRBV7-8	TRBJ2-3	ASSTLGGYREASDTQY
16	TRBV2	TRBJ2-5	ASRTGTSGRALGETQY
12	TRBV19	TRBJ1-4	ASSGLSGNEKLF
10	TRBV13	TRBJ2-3	ASSFSPDTQY
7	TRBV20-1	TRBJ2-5	SASSLLD
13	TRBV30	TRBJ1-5	AWNGPGQSNQPQH
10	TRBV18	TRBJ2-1	ASSGTVNEQF
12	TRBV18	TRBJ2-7	ASSPGHQSYEQY
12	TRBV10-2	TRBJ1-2	ASRGQGALFGYT
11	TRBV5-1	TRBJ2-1	ASSLGDRNERF
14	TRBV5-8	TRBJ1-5	ASSLVVGVRDQPQH
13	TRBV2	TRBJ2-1	ASNSDREDYNEQF
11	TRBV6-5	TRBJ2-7	ASSDPGAYEQY
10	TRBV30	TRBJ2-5	AWSIMGETQY
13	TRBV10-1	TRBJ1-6	ASSEVSSYNSPLH
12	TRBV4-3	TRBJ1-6	ASSQGGGNSPLH
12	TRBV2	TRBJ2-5	ASSEIRTGETQY
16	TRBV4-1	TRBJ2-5	ASSLPSGRGPGGETQY
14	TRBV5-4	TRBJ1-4	ASSSLSGQGNEKLF
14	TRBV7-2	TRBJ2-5	ASRITPTAVQETQY
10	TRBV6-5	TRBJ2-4	ASGRLGIIQY
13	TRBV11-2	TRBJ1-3	ASSLEGAKGNTIY
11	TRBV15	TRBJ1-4	ATVRSVNEKLF
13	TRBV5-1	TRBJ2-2	ASSLARADTGELF